Listed below are T cell receptor beta chains from one sample, sequenced in a study of blood T cell repertoires in COVID-19. Repertoires were generated with immunoSEQ multiplex PCR, while TCRdb's copy carries only in-frame clones and drops some. The table lists around 60,000 clones, about 92% of them singletons, with 1.3% in the top ten. Sequencing was performed on peripheral blood. Receptor source: a man aged 60-69 years with acute or convalescent COVID-19. The CDR3 runs from the conserved cysteine through the conserved F or W. The order of the fields is V gene, clone size, J gene, D gene, CDR3 protein, CDR3 DNA. The D gene is left open where the match is weak. Expanded clones get a size class; other rows say once, few or many, or leave the size out.

v_gene: TRBV7-2; abundance: -; j_gene: TRBJ1-2; d_gene: -; CDR3aa: CASSLGTYGYTF; CDR3nt: TGTGCCAGCAGCTTGGGGACATATGGCTACACCTTC
v_gene: TRBV6-6; abundance: -; j_gene: TRBJ1-2; d_gene: -; CDR3aa: CASSSELGSGGYTF; CDR3nt: TGTGCCAGCAGTTCCGAGCTGGGGTCGGGGGGCTACACCTTC
v_gene: TRBV19; abundance: -; j_gene: TRBJ1-2; d_gene: -; CDR3aa: CASWGGADGYTF; CDR3nt: TGTGCCAGCTGGGGGGGGGCGGATGGCTACACCTTC
v_gene: TRBV7-2; abundance: -; j_gene: TRBJ1-5; d_gene: TRBD1; CDR3aa: CASSKDRGGNQPQHF; CDR3nt: TGTGCCAGCAGCAAAGACAGGGGAGGGAATCAGCCCCAGCATTTT
v_gene: TRBV6-6; abundance: -; j_gene: TRBJ1-2; d_gene: -; CDR3aa: CASSPLSYGYTF; CDR3nt: TGTGCCAGCAGCCCCCTGTCCTATGGCTACACCTTC
v_gene: TRBV7-6; abundance: -; j_gene: TRBJ2-1; d_gene: -; CDR3aa: CASSLDRAGTEQFF; CDR3nt: TGTGCCAGCAGCTTAGACAGGGCCGGAACTGAGCAGTTCTTC
v_gene: TRBV7-3; abundance: -; j_gene: TRBJ2-5; d_gene: TRBD2; CDR3aa: CASSFLGGGGETQYF; CDR3nt: TGTGCCAGCAGCTTTCTCGGCGGGGGAGGGGAGACCCAGTACTTC
v_gene: TRBV18; abundance: -; j_gene: TRBJ2-3; d_gene: -; CDR3aa: CASSPSTDTQYF; CDR3nt: TGTGCCAGCTCACCCAGTACAGATACGCAGTATTTT
v_gene: TRBV19; abundance: -; j_gene: TRBJ2-3; d_gene: -; CDR3aa: CASSASDSPGTPGTDTQYF; CDR3nt: TGTGCCAGTAGTGCATCAGACTCCCCGGGAACACCTGGCACAGATACGCAGTATTTT
v_gene: TRBV5-4; abundance: once; j_gene: TRBJ2-5; d_gene: TRBD2; CDR3aa: CASSPGGQETQYF; CDR3nt: TGTGCCAGCAGCCCGGGGGGCCAAGAGACCCAGTACTTC
v_gene: TRBV5-6; abundance: -; j_gene: TRBJ2-5; d_gene: -; CDR3aa: CASRFGQFQETQYF; CDR3nt: TGTGCCAGCCGTTTCGGACAGTTCCAAGAGACCCAGTACTTC
v_gene: TRBV2; abundance: few; j_gene: TRBJ1-6; d_gene: -; CDR3aa: CASSGFREGSPLHF; CDR3nt: TGTGCCAGCAGTGGGTTTAGGGAGGGATCACCCCTCCACTTT
v_gene: TRBV6-5; abundance: -; j_gene: TRBJ2-5; d_gene: -; CDR3aa: CASCYRSFETQYF; CDR3nt: TGTGCCAGCTGTTACCGTTCTTTTGAGACCCAGTACTTC
v_gene: TRBV30; abundance: -; j_gene: TRBJ1-1; d_gene: -; CDR3aa: CAWKRSTGNTEAFF; CDR3nt: TGTGCCTGGAAGAGGAGCACGGGGAACACTGAAGCTTTCTTT
v_gene: TRBV3-1/TRBV3-2; abundance: -; j_gene: TRBJ1-3; d_gene: TRBD1; CDR3aa: CASSRDSEPSGNTIYF; CDR3nt: TGTGCCAGCAGCAGGGACAGCGAACCTTCTGGAAACACCATATATTTT
v_gene: TRBV6-6; abundance: -; j_gene: TRBJ1-1; d_gene: -; CDR3aa: CASRARTEAFF; CDR3nt: TGTGCCAGCAGGGCTAGGACTGAAGCTTTCTTT
v_gene: TRBV20-1; abundance: -; j_gene: TRBJ2-5; d_gene: -; CDR3aa: CSSLAAETQYF; CDR3nt: TGCAGTTCCTTAGCGGCTGAGACCCAGTACTTC
v_gene: TRBV2; abundance: -; j_gene: TRBJ1-5; d_gene: -; CDR3aa: CASSEVRRDRPQHF; CDR3nt: TGTGCCAGCAGTGAAGTTAGGAGGGACCGGCCCCAGCATTTT
v_gene: TRBV3-1/TRBV3-2; abundance: -; j_gene: TRBJ1-5; d_gene: TRBD1; CDR3aa: CASSTGVRQPQHF; CDR3nt: TGTGCCAGCAGTACAGGGGTCCGCCAGCCCCAGCATTTT
v_gene: TRBV6-5; abundance: -; j_gene: TRBJ1-1; d_gene: -; CDR3aa: CASTDPQGIRAFF; CDR3nt: TGTGCCAGCACAGACCCGCAGGGAATAAGAGCTTTCTTT
v_gene: TRBV10-3; abundance: -; j_gene: TRBJ2-2; d_gene: -; CDR3aa: CASGRELDTGELFF; CDR3nt: TGTGCCAGCGGGCGTGAGTTGGACACCGGGGAGCTGTTTTTT
v_gene: TRBV7-3; abundance: -; j_gene: TRBJ2-2; d_gene: TRBD2; CDR3aa: CASSFGRVNTGELFF; CDR3nt: TGTGCCAGCAGCTTTGGGAGGGTAAACACCGGGGAGCTGTTTTTT
v_gene: TRBV27; abundance: once; j_gene: TRBJ1-3; d_gene: -; CDR3aa: CASSFAGGGAGNTIYF; CDR3nt: TGTGCCAGCAGTTTTGCCGGGGGAGGCGCCGGAAACACCATATATTTT
v_gene: TRBV5-1; abundance: -; j_gene: TRBJ1-1; d_gene: -; CDR3aa: CASRLVGADTEAFF; CDR3nt: TGCGCCAGCCGCTTAGTGGGGGCTGACACTGAAGCTTTCTTT
v_gene: TRBV7-2; abundance: -; j_gene: TRBJ2-1; d_gene: TRBD1; CDR3aa: CASSFPPGQGVGSQFF; CDR3nt: TGTGCCAGCAGCTTTCCTCCGGGACAGGGGGTAGGATCGCAGTTCTTC
v_gene: TRBV27; abundance: -; j_gene: TRBJ1-1; d_gene: TRBD1; CDR3aa: CASREPPGGRTGGEAFF; CDR3nt: TGTGCCAGCCGCGAACCTCCGGGGGGGAGGACAGGAGGAGAAGCTTTCTTT
v_gene: TRBV7-9; abundance: -; j_gene: TRBJ1-1; d_gene: -; CDR3aa: CASSFAGRPEAFF; CDR3nt: TGTGCCAGCAGCTTTGCCGGGAGGCCTGAAGCTTTCTTT
v_gene: TRBV6-5; abundance: -; j_gene: TRBJ1-2; d_gene: -; CDR3aa: CASSYSKDFGYTF; CDR3nt: TGTGCCAGCAGTTACTCAAAGGACTTTGGCTACACCTTC
v_gene: TRBV6-5; abundance: -; j_gene: TRBJ1-2; d_gene: TRBD1; CDR3aa: CASSGQGGFSFSF; CDR3nt: TGTGCCAGCAGCGGACAGGGTGGGTTTAGCTTCTCCTTC
v_gene: TRBV9; abundance: -; j_gene: TRBJ1-2; d_gene: -; CDR3aa: CASKGGRSNYGYTF; CDR3nt: TGTGCCAGCAAAGGAGGCCGCTCTAACTATGGCTACACCTTC
v_gene: TRBV30; abundance: -; j_gene: TRBJ2-6; d_gene: -; CDR3aa: CAWSEGAGANVLTF; CDR3nt: TGTGCCTGGAGTGAAGGGGCTGGGGCCAACGTCCTGACTTTC
v_gene: TRBV6-5; abundance: -; j_gene: TRBJ1-1; d_gene: TRBD1; CDR3aa: CASRDRGRVTEAFF; CDR3nt: TGTGCCAGCAGGGACAGGGGGAGGGTCACTGAAGCTTTCTTT
v_gene: TRBV5-1; abundance: -; j_gene: TRBJ1-2; d_gene: TRBD1; CDR3aa: CASSFGDRGYGYTF; CDR3nt: TGCGCCAGCAGCTTTGGTGACAGGGGATATGGCTACACCTTC
v_gene: TRBV27; abundance: -; j_gene: TRBJ1-1; d_gene: TRBD1; CDR3aa: CASSLRRDRDPEAFF; CDR3nt: TGTGCCAGCAGTCTAAGACGGGACAGGGACCCTGAAGCTTTCTTT
v_gene: TRBV4-1; abundance: -; j_gene: TRBJ1-2; d_gene: TRBD1; CDR3aa: CASRRLTGQEGYTF; CDR3nt: TGCGCCAGCAGGCGTTTGACAGGGCAGGAGGGCTACACCTTC